This T cell receptor (beta chain) was identified during a study of beta chain features in type 1 diabetes. This clone was found a few times. The isolated RNA, all of it, was reverse transcribed, so expressed TCRB transcripts were what got sequenced. Data came from immunoSEQ multiplex PCR; TCRdb stores just in-frame clones and leaves some out. The sample includes under 800,000 clones, around 15% seen only once; the top ten take approximately 0.099%. Material for sequencing was naive CD4+ T cells from blood. This sequence was found in a young man in good health.

CDR3 nucleotides: TGTGCCAGCAGCAAAGTGGGGCCCAAGGGGGCCAAAAACATTCAGTACTTC. Its translation: CASSKVGPKGAKNIQYF. The genes are TRBV21-1 and TRBJ2-4; TRBD1 reflects the table's D call only, with no check against the DNA. TRBV21-1 is described as a pseudogene. The CDR3 consists of 17 residues.